This T cell receptor (beta chain) was identified in a study of T cell responses to AZD1222 COVID-19 vaccine. TCRdb's copy holds only in-frame clones and misses some; the assay was immunoSEQ multiplex PCR. In the table there are some 120,000 clones, roughly 90% of which are singletons. The CDR3 length is 14 residues. Trimming took 3 bases from V and 4 from J; bases not matched to a gene: 5. Looked up from germline, CDR1 is SGHKS and CDR2 is YYEKEE (reference sequence). This clonotype was sampled from an adult in good health. The chain couples TRBV5-5 to TRBJ1-1, with 8 positions matching TRBD1. Sequences were derived from peripheral blood, sampled on day 0 of AZD1222 vaccination. The CDR3 here is CASSSRDRTTEAFF. Written as DNA, the CDR3 is TGTGCCAGCAGCTCCCGGGACAGGACCACTGAAGCTTTCTTT.